This is a list of T cell receptor beta chains from one sample in a study of T cells after yellow fever vaccination. TCRdb used MiXCR to reprocess the 5' RACE reads, holding one entry per CDR3 protein. This table has 150,000 to 200,000 distinct CDR3 sequences, approximately 6.2% appearing once. This sample comprised CD4+ T cells sorted from PBMCs, obtained on the day of the first yellow fever vaccination. The receptors originated from a man in his late teens or twenties who received the YFV17D yellow fever vaccine. The CDR3 runs from the conserved cysteine through the conserved F or W. Fields, in order: V gene, D gene, J gene, clone size, CDR3 DNA, CDR3 protein. D genes are given only for firm matches. Rows give clone size only sometimes, using once, few, many, or a class for an expanded clone.

TRBV10-3	TRBD2	TRBJ2-3	-	TGTGCCATCAGTGAAAAAAGGACTAGCGGGGGCGGTGACACAGATACGCAGTATTTT	CAISEKRTSGGGDTDTQYF
TRBV20-1	TRBD1	TRBJ1-6	many	TGCAGTGCTATATTAGGGACAGGGGGCTTTTCACCCCTCCACTTT	CSAILGTGGFSPLHF
TRBV29-1	-	TRBJ1-1	-	TGCAGCCTAATTCCGGGATTGCGTTTTACTGAAGCTTTCTTT	CSLIPGLRFTEAFF
TRBV12-3/TRBV12-4	TRBD1	TRBJ2-2	many	TGTGCCAGCAAACAGGGCTCGACAGGGTCCCCCGGGGAGCTGTTTTTT	CASKQGSTGSPGELFF
TRBV20-1	-	TRBJ1-1	-	TGCAGGGGGTTGGGGATGAACACTGAAGCTTTCTTT	CRGLGMNTEAFF
TRBV7-6	-	TRBJ1-6	-	TGTGCCAGCAGCTTAGCGCCTCCAGCGGTGGGGTCACCCCTCCACTTT	CASSLAPPAVGSPLHF
TRBV20-1	TRBD2	TRBJ2-3	few	TGCAGTGCTAGAGATGTGCGGGGGGCAGATACGCAGTATTTT	CSARDVRGADTQYF
TRBV5-1	TRBD1	TRBJ2-7	-	TGCGCCAGCAGCCCTATCATTGGGACAGGGGGCGACGAGCAGTACTTC	CASSPIIGTGGDEQYF
TRBV5-1	-	TRBJ2-7	-	TGCGCCAGCAGCCCAGATACCGGGCCTCCAGGCGAGCAGTACTTC	CASSPDTGPPGEQYF
TRBV6-7	-	TRBJ2-1	-	TGTGCCAGCAACGAGCAGTTCTTC	CASNEQFF
TRBV12-3/TRBV12-4	-	TRBJ2-7	many	TGTGCCAGCAGTCCCGTGGAGGGGTCCTACGAGCAGTACTTC	CASSPVEGSYEQYF
TRBV13	-	TRBJ2-5	many	TGTGCCAGCAGCTTAGGAGCGGGTGCCCTGCGGGAGACCCAGTACTTC	CASSLGAGALRETQYF
TRBV10-3	TRBD1	TRBJ1-3	few	TGTGCCATCAGTGTAAGGGGGCCTAGCTCTGGAAACACCATATATTTT	CAISVRGPSSGNTIYF
TRBV6-1	-	TRBJ1-3	few	TGTGCCAGCAGAACCGAACGGGGTGGAAACACCATATATTTT	CASRTERGGNTIYF
TRBV5-1	-	TRBJ2-5	many	TGCGCCAGCAGCTTGGGGGACCTTGTCGGCGAGACCCAGTACTTC	CASSLGDLVGETQYF
TRBV5-1	-	TRBJ2-1	-	TGCGCCAGCAGCTGGTCCGGGTTGAATGAGCAGTTCTTC	CASSWSGLNEQFF
TRBV14	-	TRBJ1-4	many	TGTGCCAGCAGCCGGACGGTATACTATGAAAAACTGTTTTTT	CASSRTVYYEKLFF
TRBV5-4	-	TRBJ2-7	-	TGTGCCAGCAGCTTGAAGAACGGGGGCGAGCAGTACTTC	CASSLKNGGEQYF
TRBV5-1	-	TRBJ2-7	-	TGCGCCAGCAGCTTGGGCAGGGCACGGTACGAGCAGTACTTC	CASSLGRARYEQYF
TRBV18	-	TRBJ2-3	many	TGTGCCAGCTCACCACCTGGGGGGAGCACAGATACGCAGTATTTT	CASSPPGGSTDTQYF
TRBV7-2	TRBD1	TRBJ1-1	many	TGTGCCAGCAGCCTAACAGACAGGGTTTCTGAAGCTTTCTTT	CASSLTDRVSEAFF
TRBV4-3	-	TRBJ2-5	few	TGCGCCAGCAGCCATTTAGAGGGGGGGGGCAGACCAGAGACCCAGTACTTC	CASSHLEGGGRPETQYF
TRBV3-1	-	TRBJ2-1	many	TGTGCCAGCAGCCCCTTGGGGGTGGTGGGCATCAAGGGGGAGCAGTTCTTC	CASSPLGVVGIKGEQFF
TRBV30	TRBD1	TRBJ1-6	-	TGTGCCTTATCCGGGACAGGGAATTCACCCCTCCACTTT	CALSGTGNSPLHF
TRBV5-1	TRBD2	TRBJ2-1	many	TGCGCCAGCAGCCCGGGGGGGACTCTGAGCTCCTACAATGAGCAGTTCTTC	CASSPGGTLSSYNEQFF
TRBV5-5	-	TRBJ2-3	-	TGTGCCAGCAGTAGAGGACTTCACACAGATACGCAGTATTTT	CASSRGLHTDTQYF
TRBV6-5	TRBD1	TRBJ2-1	many	TGTGCCAGCAGTTCATCGGACAGGGGCCATGAGCAGTTCTTC	CASSSSDRGHEQFF
TRBV7-2	-	TRBJ2-3	-	TGTGCCAGCAGCTCCGGGGACACTCGAGGTACGCAGTATTTT	CASSSGDTRGTQYF
TRBV6-2/TRBV6-3	TRBD1	TRBJ1-5	-	TGTGCCAGCAGTACTCACCCTGGACAGGATAGCAATCAGCCCCAGCATTTT	CASSTHPGQDSNQPQHF
TRBV9	TRBD1	TRBJ1-6	-	TGTGCCAGCAGCGTAATGGGACAGGGGCCTGCCCTCCACTTT	CASSVMGQGPALHF
TRBV12-3/TRBV12-4	TRBD2	TRBJ2-3	few	TGTGCCAGCAGTGATAGCGGGGGGGGGCGTACGCAGTATTTT	CASSDSGGGRTQYF
TRBV6-2/TRBV6-3	-	TRBJ1-2	-	TGTGCCAGCAGTCTTTGGCGATATGGCTACACCTTC	CASSLWRYGYTF
TRBV10-3	-	TRBJ1-1	many	TGTGCCATCAGTGACGGGAAGGCCAAGGAAGCTTTCTTT	CAISDGKAKEAFF
TRBV12-3/TRBV12-4	TRBD1	TRBJ1-4	few	TGTGCCAGCAGTTTGGGTAGGGGGCCAACTAATGAAAAACTGTTTTTT	CASSLGRGPTNEKLFF
TRBV4-2	TRBD2	TRBJ2-3	many	TGTGCCAGCAGCCTCCAGCACAGCGGGGGGACAGATACGCAGTATTTT	CASSLQHSGGTDTQYF
TRBV9	TRBD2	TRBJ2-2	-	TGTGCCAGCAGCGTTATGGGACTAGGCGCCGGGGAGCTGTTTTTT	CASSVMGLGAGELFF
TRBV30	-	TRBJ2-6	few	TGTGCCTGGAGTGTCTCGGCCTTAGCTGGGGCCAACGTCCTGACTTTC	CAWSVSALAGANVLTF
TRBV7-9	TRBD1	TRBJ2-5	many	TGTGCCAGCAGCTCCCCGACAGGGAAAGAGACCCAGTACTTC	CASSSPTGKETQYF
TRBV3-1	-	TRBJ2-5	few	TGTGCCAGCAGCCAACGAGGAGAGACCCAGTACTTC	CASSQRGETQYF
TRBV4-3	TRBD2	TRBJ2-3	many	TGCGCCAGCAGCCAAGCGGGGCCAGCGGGGGATGTTAGGGATACGCAGTATTTT	CASSQAGPAGDVRDTQYF
TRBV27	-	TRBJ2-6	few	TGTGCCAGCAGACCCAACGGCGGCTTACGGGCCAACGTCCTGACTTTC	CASRPNGGLRANVLTF
TRBV20-1	TRBD2	TRBJ2-3	few	TGCAGTGCTAGATTCCTCTTGGCGGGGGGCCTCACAGATACGCAGTATTTT	CSARFLLAGGLTDTQYF